What follows are 25 T cell receptor beta chains derived from one specimen sequenced in a study of shared clonotypes between healthy human individuals. Repertoires were generated with immunoSEQ multiplex PCR, while TCRdb's copy carries only in-frame clones and drops some. The sample includes about 2.1 million clones, 80% to 95% seen only once; the top ten take approximately 1.6%. Naive CD8 cells lacked CD45RO, underwent positive selection for CCR7 and left out terminally differentiated effector memory CD45RA+ cells. The material sequenced was naive CD8+ T cells from PBMCs. All receptors come from a man aged 18 to 35 in good health. Some clones in this sample may be carry-over from other donors' samples.

J is TRBJ2-5 and V is TRBV28; D remains unclear. Germline CDR1 and CDR2: MDHEN and SYDVKM. The V end was cut by 7 bases, the J end by 5 bases, with 14 bases between. The CDR3 spans 13 residues. The CDR3 DNA reads as TGTGCCAGCACATGGAACACGGTGGAGACCCAGTACTTC. Amino acids: CASTWNTVETQYF.

Concerning this clone: Other DNA sequences in the sample encode the same CDR3. The chain recombines TRBV27 with TRBJ2-2; D ambiguous. V dropped 5 bases and J dropped 8 bases, with 12 bases sitting between them. The CDR3 loop spans 13 amino acids. Germline V CDR1 and CDR2: MNHEY, SMNVEV (reference sequence). CDR3 nucleotides: TGTGCCAGCAGTCCGTACAGAGCAGGGGAGCTGTTTTTT. This codes for CASSPYRAGELFF.

This clone appeared once. The chain is built from TRBV6-5 and TRBJ2-7, with TRBD2 as a possible D gene (7 bases). This CDR3 is 15 amino acids long. The germline V gene has CDR1 MNHEY and CDR2 SVGAGI. V was trimmed by 0 bases and J by 2 bases, leaving 11 bases between them. In DNA, the CDR3 is TGTGCCAGCAGTTACTCCGCGGGGGCGGCCTACGAGCAGTACTTC. Translating it yields CASSYSAGAAYEQYF.

V usage is TRBV21-1 and J usage is TRBJ1-4; the DNA was not used to check the table's D call, TRBD1. TRBV21-1 is classified as a pseudogene. The CDR3 covers 18 residues. Here the CDR3 reads CASSKRTLYRGPHEKLFF. The CDR3 DNA reads TGTGCCAGCAGCAAACGTACTCTATACAGGGGGCCCCATGAAAAACTGTTTTTT.

This chain joins TRBV5-4 and TRBJ2-7; 7 nucleotides align to TRBD2. This CDR3 contains 14 residues. Germline trimming cut 0 bases from V and 3 bases from J; bases unmatched to any gene: 3. CDR1 and CDR2 (germline): SGHNT, YYREEE (reference sequence). CDR3 protein: CASSLDAGDYEQYF. CDR3 coding DNA: TGTGCCAGCAGCTTGGATGCGGGGGACTACGAGCAGTACTTC. Full variable domain (rest looked up from reference TRBV5-4 and TRBJ2-7): ETGVTQSPTHLIKTRGQQVTLRCSSQSGHNTVSWYQQALGQGPQFIFQYYREEENGRGNFPPRFSGLQFPNYSSELNVNALELDDSALYLCASSLDAGDYEQYFGPGTRLTVT.

The CDR3 loop is CATSRAGAGGYYGYTF. In DNA, the CDR3 is TGTGCCACCAGCAGAGCGGGCGCAGGGGGCTACTATGGCTACACCTTC. The V call is TRBV15, the J call TRBJ1-2, with 8 bases identical to TRBD1. This CDR3 is built from 16 residues. V lost 1 base and J lost 3; bases outside the gene matches: 7. In germline, CDR1 is LNHNV, CDR2 YYDKDF (reference sequence).

The chain has TRBV2 and TRBJ2-7; the match to TRBD2 covers 7 bases. CDR3 size: 14 residues. Germline loops: CDR1 SNHLY, CDR2 FYNNEI. The J segment lost 1 base and the V segment lost 4 bases, leaving 4 bases of the junction unmatched. The CDR3 region has the DNA TGTGCCAGCAGTGGGGGACTACCATCCTACGAGCAGTACTTC. Translated: CASSGGLPSYEQYF.

This clone occurred a few times. The rearrangement uses TRBV27 and TRBJ1-1; D is uncertain. V was trimmed by 3 bases and J by 3 bases, leaving 17 bases between them. CDR3 length: 16 amino acids. CDR1 is MNHEY and CDR2 is SMNVEV in the germline V gene (reference sequence). This CDR3 reads CASSFQYSDRDTEAFF. The CDR3 coding sequence is TGTGCCAGCAGTTTTCAATATTCGGACCGAGACACTGAAGCTTTCTTT.

This chain connects TRBV11-3 to TRBJ2-1, with TRBD2 as a possible D gene (5 bases). V lost 3 bases, J lost 4 bases, and 13 bases lay in between. Per germline, CDR1 SGHNT and CDR2 YENEEA. The CDR3 sequence is 15 residues long. DNA of the CDR3: TGTGCCAGCAGCTTGTTATCCGAGGGTTACAATGAGCAGTTCTTC. Translation gives CASSLLSEGYNEQFF.

The chain employs TRBV7-9 and TRBJ2-7, with TRBD2 matching over 7 bases. The J segment lost 4 bases and the V segment lost 3 bases, leaving 6 bases of the junction unmatched. Germline loops: CDR1 SEHNR, CDR2 FQNEAQ (reference sequence). The CDR3 has 14 residues. The CDR3 here is CASSFAGAVYEQYF. DNA for the CDR3: TGTGCCAGCAGCTTCGCGGGAGCGGTATACGAGCAGTACTTC.

The chain is built from TRBV28 and TRBJ2-2; TRBD1 matches 8 bases. The CDR3 has 15 residues. Germline assignment: CDR1 MDHEN and CDR2 SYDVKM. J lost 5 bases, V lost 5 bases, and 7 bases had no gene match. The CDR3 spells CASSRTGGPTGELFF. DNA for the CDR3: TGTGCCAGCAGTCGCACAGGGGGTCCAACCGGGGAGCTGTTTTTT.

V is TRBV28 and J is TRBJ1-1; D is unresolved. CDR3 size: 15 residues. Germline lookup yields CDR1 MDHEN and CDR2 SYDVKM. V was pared by 4 bases and J by 1 base, with 13 bases between. The CDR3 here is CASSSRTAGNTEAFF. The CDR3 region has the DNA TGTGCCAGCAGTTCCCGGACGGCGGGGAACACTGAAGCTTTCTTT.

The chain couples TRBV4-1 to TRBJ1-1, with D hard to call. The V gene's germline CDR1 is MGHRA and CDR2 YSYEKL. This CDR3 has 15 residues. V lost 1 base and J lost 1, with 10 bases in between. As DNA, the CDR3 is TGCGCCAGCAGCCAAGTATGGGCAGCGAACACTGAAGCTTTCTTT. It codes for CASSQVWAANTEAFF.

In DNA, the CDR3 is TGTGCCAGCAGCTTACGAGCGGGATACACCGGGGAGCTGTTTTTT. Amino acid sequence: CASSLRAGYTGELFF. This rearrangement joins TRBV5-6 to TRBJ2-2; 7 bases line up with TRBD2. The germline V gene has CDR1 SGHDT and CDR2 YYEEEE. CDR3 length equals 15 residues. J was trimmed by 3 bases and V by 2 bases; bases with no gene match: 4.

The chain joins TRBV29-1 to TRBJ2-2, with 8 bases fitting TRBD1. Germline assignment: CDR1 SQVTM and CDR2 ANQGSEA. With 4 bases clipped from V and 3 bases from J, the junction kept 4 bases outside the gene matches. This CDR3 is 14 amino acids long. CDR3 in amino acids: CSVVQGAHTGELFF. DNA of the CDR3: TGCAGCGTTGTCCAGGGGGCCCACACCGGGGAGCTGTTTTTT.

On this clone: The sample holds other DNA sequences that translate to the same CDR3. The chain links TRBV19 to TRBJ2-7; TRBD1 aligns across 8 bases. Germline trimming cut 5 bases from V and 2 bases from J; bases unmatched to any gene: 5. Germline values: CDR1 LNHDA, CDR2 SQIVND (reference sequence). The CDR3 is made up of 14 amino acids. The CDR3 region has the DNA TGTGCCAGTAGTCCGCGGGACAGGACCTACGAGCAGTACTTC. This translates into CASSPRDRTYEQYF.

The gene calls are TRBV29-1 and TRBJ2-5, with TRBD1 matching 9 bases. The CDR3 length is 15 residues. Germline assignment: CDR1 SQVTM and CDR2 ANQGSEA. The J segment lost 5 bases and the V segment lost 7 bases, leaving 14 bases of the junction unmatched. The CDR3 reads CSAFLLGTGHETQYF. The CDR3 DNA reads TGCAGCGCTTTTCTTCTGGGGACAGGGCACGAGACCCAGTACTTC.

This clone came up a few times. This sequence joins TRBV6-6 and TRBJ1-1; no firm D call. V was shortened by 0 bases and J by 0 bases, with 5 bases between the two germline ends. This CDR3 has 14 residues. Germline V lookup: CDR1 MNHNY, CDR2 SVGAGI (reference sequence). CDR3 residues: CASSYSLMNTEAFF. The DNA for the CDR3 is TGTGCCAGCAGTTACTCTCTCATGAACACTGAAGCTTTCTTT.

This chain links TRBV27 with TRBJ2-1; TRBD1 matches 8 bases. The CDR3 length is 15 residues. The trim removed 2 bases at V and 7 bases at J, leaving 7 bases unmatched. CDR1 and CDR2 from the germline V gene are MNHEY and SMNVEV (reference sequence). The CDR3 is CASSLRDRRVNEQFF. The CDR3 region has the DNA TGTGCCAGCAGTTTAAGGGACAGGCGGGTAAATGAGCAGTTCTTC.

The rearrangement links TRBV7-8 to TRBJ1-1; D remains ambiguous. Trimming shortened V by 5 bases and J by 1 base, and 14 bases separated the two germline ends. The CDR3 is 15 amino acids. Germline CDR1 reads SGHVS; CDR2 reads FQNEAQ. CDR3 sequence reads: CASSPIPAPNTEAFF. The CDR3 DNA reads as TGTGCCAGCAGCCCCATCCCGGCCCCGAACACTGAAGCTTTCTTT.

This clone was recorded only once. The J gene is TRBJ2-1, the V gene TRBV29-1; 11 bases are shared with TRBD2. The CDR3 is made up of 15 amino acids. The germline CDR1 and CDR2 sequences are SQVTM and ANQGSEA. V was clipped by 1 base and J by 7 bases; unmatched bases: 6. The CDR3 DNA reads TGCAGCGTTGAAGTTAGCGGGAGGGACAAAAATGAGCAGTTCTTC. Its translation is CSVEVSGRDKNEQFF.

CDR3 loop: CASRRESYEQYF. The CDR3 DNA follows: TGTGCCAGCAGGCGGGAGAGCTACGAGCAGTACTTC. The V gene is TRBV2, the J gene TRBJ2-7, with 7 bases identical to TRBD2. This CDR3 is built from 12 residues. The V gene end was trimmed by 6 bases and the J gene end by 3 bases; junction bases not matched to a gene: 2. Germline CDR1 reads SNHLY; CDR2 reads FYNNEI.

This chain links TRBV6-6 with TRBJ2-7; TRBD1 agrees at 12 bases. The germline V gene has CDR1 MNHNY and CDR2 SVGAGI (reference sequence). Losses at the gene ends were 9 bases for V and 3 bases for J; bases not matched to a gene: 9. The CDR3 runs to 15 residues. CDR3 amino acids: CASYGTGGKNYEQYF. The CDR3 bases are TGTGCCAGTTATGGGACAGGGGGCAAGAACTACGAGCAGTACTTC.

The chain joins TRBV5-6 to TRBJ2-7, with D possibly being TRBD1 (6 bases). Germline values: CDR1 SGHDT, CDR2 YYEEEE. CDR3 length: 13 residues. V was shortened by 1 base and J by 5 bases, with 10 bases between the two germline ends. CDR3 sequence (DNA): TGTGCCAGCAGCTTGTACAGGGACGACGAGCAGTACTTC. Its translation is CASSLYRDDEQYF. Variable domain in full (rest from reference TRBV5-6 and TRBJ2-7): DAGVTQSPTHLIKTRGQQVTLRCSPKSGHDTVSWYQQALGQGPQFIFQYYEEEERQRGNFPDRFSGHQFPNYSSELNVNALLLGDSALYLCASSLYRDDEQYFGPGTRLTVT.

V and J are TRBV6-5 and TRBJ2-7, with TRBD1 matching over 8 bases. The germline CDR1 and CDR2 sequences are MNHEY and SVGAGI. The junction had 10 bases not matched to a gene; V was cut back by 2 bases and J by 4 bases. CDR3 size: 16 residues. The CDR3 region is CASSYAGQGVEYEQYF. CDR3 DNA: TGTGCCAGCAGTTACGCAGGACAGGGCGTGGAATACGAGCAGTACTTC.